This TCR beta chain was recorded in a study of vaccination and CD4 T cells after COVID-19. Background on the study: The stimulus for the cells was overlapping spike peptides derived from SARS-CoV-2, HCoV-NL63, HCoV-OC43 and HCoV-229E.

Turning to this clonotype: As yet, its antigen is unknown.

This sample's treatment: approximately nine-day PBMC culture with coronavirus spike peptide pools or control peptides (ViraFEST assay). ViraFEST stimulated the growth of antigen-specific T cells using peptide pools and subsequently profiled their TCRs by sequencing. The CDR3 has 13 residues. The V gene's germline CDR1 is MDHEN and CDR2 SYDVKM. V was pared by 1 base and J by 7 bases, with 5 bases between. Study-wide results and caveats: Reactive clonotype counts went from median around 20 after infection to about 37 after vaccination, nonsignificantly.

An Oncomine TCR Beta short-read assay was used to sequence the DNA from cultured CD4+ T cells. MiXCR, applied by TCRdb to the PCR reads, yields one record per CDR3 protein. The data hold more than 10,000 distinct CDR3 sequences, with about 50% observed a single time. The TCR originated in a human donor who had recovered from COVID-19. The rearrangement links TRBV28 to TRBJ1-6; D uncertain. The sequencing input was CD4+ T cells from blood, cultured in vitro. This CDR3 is CASSLYGNSPLHF. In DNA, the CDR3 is TGTGCCAGCAGTTTATACGGGAATTCACCCCTCCACTTT.